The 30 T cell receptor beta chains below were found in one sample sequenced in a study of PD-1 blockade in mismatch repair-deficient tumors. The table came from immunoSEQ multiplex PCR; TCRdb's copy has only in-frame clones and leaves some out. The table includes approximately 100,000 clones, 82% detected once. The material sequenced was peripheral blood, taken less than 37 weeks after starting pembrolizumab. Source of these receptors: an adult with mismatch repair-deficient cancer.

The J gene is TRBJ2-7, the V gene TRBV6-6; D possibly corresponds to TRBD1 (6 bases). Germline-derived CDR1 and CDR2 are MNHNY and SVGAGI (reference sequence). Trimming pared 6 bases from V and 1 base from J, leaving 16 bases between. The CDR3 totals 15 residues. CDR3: CASRSHRDTSYEQYF. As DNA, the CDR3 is TGTGCCAGCAGATCCCACCGGGACACTTCCTACGAGCAGTACTTC.

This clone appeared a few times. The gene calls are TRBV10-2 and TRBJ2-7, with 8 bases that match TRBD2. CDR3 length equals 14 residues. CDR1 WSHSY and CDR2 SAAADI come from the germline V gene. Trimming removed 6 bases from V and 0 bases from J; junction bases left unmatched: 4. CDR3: CASRPGLDSYEQYF. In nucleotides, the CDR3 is TGCGCCAGCAGACCGGGACTAGACTCCTACGAGCAGTACTTC.

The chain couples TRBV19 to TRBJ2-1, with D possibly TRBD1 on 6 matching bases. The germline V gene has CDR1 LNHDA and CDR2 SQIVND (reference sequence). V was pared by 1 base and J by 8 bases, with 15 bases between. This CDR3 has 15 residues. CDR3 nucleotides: TGTGCCAGTAGTATAGGGCAGGGGAAAGGAGATGAGCAGTTCTTC. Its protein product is CASSIGQGKGDEQFF. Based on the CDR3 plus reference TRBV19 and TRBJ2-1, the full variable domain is DGGITQSPKYLFRKEGQNVTLSCEQNLNHDAMYWYRQDPGQGLRLIYYSQIVNDFQKGDIAEGYSVSREKKESFPLTVTSAQKNPTAFYLCASSIGQGKGDEQFFGPGTRLTVL.

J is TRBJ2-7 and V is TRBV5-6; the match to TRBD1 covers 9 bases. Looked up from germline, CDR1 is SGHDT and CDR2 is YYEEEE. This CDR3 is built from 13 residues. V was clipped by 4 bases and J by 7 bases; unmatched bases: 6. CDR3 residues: CASSLQGANEQYF. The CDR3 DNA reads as TGTGCCAGCAGCCTACAGGGGGCGAATGAGCAGTACTTC.

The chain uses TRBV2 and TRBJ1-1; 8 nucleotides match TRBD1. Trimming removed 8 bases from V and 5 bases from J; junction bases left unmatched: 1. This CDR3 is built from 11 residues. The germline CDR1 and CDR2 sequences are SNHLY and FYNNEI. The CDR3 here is CASGQGTEAFF. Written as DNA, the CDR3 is TGTGCCAGCGGACAGGGTACTGAAGCTTTCTTT.

The CDR3 region has the DNA TGTGCCAGCAGCTTGGACAGGGGGCTGACTGAAGCTTTCTTT. Translating it yields CASSLDRGLTEAFF. J is TRBJ1-1 and V is TRBV7-9, with 11 positions matching TRBD1. Trimming removed 3 bases from V and 5 bases from J; junction bases left unmatched: 2. Germline CDR1 SEHNR, CDR2 FQNEAQ (reference sequence). The CDR3 contains 14 residues. Filled out from reference TRBV7-9 and TRBJ1-1, the complete variable domain reads DTGVSQNPRHKITKRGQNVTFRCDPISEHNRLYWYRQTLGQGPEFLTYFQNEAQLEKSRLLSDRFSAERPKGSFSTLEIQRTEQGDSAMYLCASSLDRGLTEAFFGQGTRLTVV.

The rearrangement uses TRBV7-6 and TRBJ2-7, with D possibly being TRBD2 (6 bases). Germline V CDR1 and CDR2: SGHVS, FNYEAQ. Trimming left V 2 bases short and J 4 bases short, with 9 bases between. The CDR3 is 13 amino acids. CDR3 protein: CASSLSGAYEQYF. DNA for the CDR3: TGTGCCAGCAGCTTATCGGGAGCTTACGAGCAGTACTTC.

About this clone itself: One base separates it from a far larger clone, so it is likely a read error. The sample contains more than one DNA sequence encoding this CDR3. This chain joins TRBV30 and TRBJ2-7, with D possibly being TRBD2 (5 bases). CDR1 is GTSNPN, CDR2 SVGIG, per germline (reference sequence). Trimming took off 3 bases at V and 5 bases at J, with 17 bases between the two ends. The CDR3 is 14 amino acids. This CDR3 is CAWSVLGRADEQYF. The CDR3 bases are TGTGCCTGGAGCGTACTAGGTCGGGCCGACGAGCAGTACTTC.

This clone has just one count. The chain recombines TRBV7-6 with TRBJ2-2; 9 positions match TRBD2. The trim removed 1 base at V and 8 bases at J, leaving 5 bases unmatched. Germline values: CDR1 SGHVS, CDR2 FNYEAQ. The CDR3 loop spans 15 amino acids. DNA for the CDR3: TGTGCCAGCAGCTTAGGGGGACTAGCTTCTGGGGAGCTGTTTTTT. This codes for CASSLGGLASGELFF.

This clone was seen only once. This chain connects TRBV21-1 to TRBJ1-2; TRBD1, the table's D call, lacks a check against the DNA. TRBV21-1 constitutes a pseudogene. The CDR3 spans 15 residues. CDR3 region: CASSRKAAGSCGYTF. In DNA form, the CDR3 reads TGTGCCAGCAGCAGAAAGGCGGCAGGGTCTTGTGGCTACACCTTC.

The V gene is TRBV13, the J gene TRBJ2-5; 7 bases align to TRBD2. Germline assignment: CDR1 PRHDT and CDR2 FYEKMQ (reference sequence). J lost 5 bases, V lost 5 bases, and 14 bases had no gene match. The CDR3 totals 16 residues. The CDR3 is CASSHPGTTNVETQYF. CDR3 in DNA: TGTGCCAGCAGCCACCCCGGGACTACCAATGTGGAGACCCAGTACTTC.

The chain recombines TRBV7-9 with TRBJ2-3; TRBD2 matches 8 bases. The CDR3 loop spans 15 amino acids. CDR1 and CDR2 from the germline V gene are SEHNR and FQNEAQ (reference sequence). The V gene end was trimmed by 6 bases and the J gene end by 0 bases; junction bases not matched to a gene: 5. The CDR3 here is CASRKLAVSTDTQYF. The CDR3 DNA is TGTGCCAGCAGGAAACTAGCGGTGAGCACAGATACGCAGTATTTT. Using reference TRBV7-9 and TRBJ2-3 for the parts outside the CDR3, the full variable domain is DTGVSQNPRHKITKRGQNVTFRCDPISEHNRLYWYRQTLGQGPEFLTYFQNEAQLEKSRLLSDRFSAERPKGSFSTLEIQRTEQGDSAMYLCASRKLAVSTDTQYFGPGTRLTVL.

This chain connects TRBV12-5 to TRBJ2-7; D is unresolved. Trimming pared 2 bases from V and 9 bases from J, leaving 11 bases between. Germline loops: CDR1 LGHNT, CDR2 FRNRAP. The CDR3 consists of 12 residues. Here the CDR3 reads CASGLSPTVQYF. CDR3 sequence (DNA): TGTGCTAGTGGTTTGAGCCCGACTGTGCAGTACTTC.

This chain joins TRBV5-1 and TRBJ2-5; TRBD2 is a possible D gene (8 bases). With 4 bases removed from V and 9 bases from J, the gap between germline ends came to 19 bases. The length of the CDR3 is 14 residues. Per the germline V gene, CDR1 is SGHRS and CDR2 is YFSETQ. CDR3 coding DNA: TGCGCCAGCAGCCCCGGACAGGCGGGGGGTGCCCAGTACTTC. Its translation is CASSPGQAGGAQYF.

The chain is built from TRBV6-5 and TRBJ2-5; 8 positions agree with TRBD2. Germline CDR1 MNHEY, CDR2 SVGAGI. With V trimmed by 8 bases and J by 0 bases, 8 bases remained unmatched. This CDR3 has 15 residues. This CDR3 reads CASGFGGDNQETQYF. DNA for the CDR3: TGTGCCAGCGGCTTCGGGGGGGACAACCAAGAGACCCAGTACTTC.

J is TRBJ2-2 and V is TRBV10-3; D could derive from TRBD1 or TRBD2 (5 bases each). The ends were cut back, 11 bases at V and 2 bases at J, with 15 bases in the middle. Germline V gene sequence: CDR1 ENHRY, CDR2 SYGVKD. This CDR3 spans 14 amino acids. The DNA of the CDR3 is TGTGCCTTCCGTGGGGACGGCAACACCGGGGAGCTGTTTTTT. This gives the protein CAFRGDGNTGELFF.

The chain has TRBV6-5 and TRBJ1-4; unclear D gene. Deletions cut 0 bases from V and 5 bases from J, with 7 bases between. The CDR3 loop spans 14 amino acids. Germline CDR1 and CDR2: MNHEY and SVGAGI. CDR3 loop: CASSYSDANEKLFF. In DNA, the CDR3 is TGTGCCAGCAGTTACTCCGACGCCAATGAAAAACTGTTTTTT.

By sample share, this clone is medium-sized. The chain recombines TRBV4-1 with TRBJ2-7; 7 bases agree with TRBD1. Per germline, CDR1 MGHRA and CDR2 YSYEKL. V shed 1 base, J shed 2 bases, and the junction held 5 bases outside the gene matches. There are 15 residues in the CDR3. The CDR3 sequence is CASSQGWDSTYEQYF. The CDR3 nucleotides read TGCGCCAGCAGCCAAGGGTGGGACAGTACCTACGAGCAGTACTTC.

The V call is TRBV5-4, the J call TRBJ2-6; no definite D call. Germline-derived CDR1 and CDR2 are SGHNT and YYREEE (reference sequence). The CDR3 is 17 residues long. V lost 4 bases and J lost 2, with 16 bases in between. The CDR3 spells CASSPGTLTAGANVLTF. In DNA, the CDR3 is TGTGCCAGCAGCCCGGGCACGTTGACCGCTGGGGCCAACGTCCTGACTTTC.

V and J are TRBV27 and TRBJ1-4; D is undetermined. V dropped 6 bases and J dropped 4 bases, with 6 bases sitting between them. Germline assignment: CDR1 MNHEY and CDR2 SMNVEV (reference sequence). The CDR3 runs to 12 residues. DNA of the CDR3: TGTGCCAGCAGGGGAAATAATGAAAAACTGTTTTTT. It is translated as CASRGNNEKLFF.

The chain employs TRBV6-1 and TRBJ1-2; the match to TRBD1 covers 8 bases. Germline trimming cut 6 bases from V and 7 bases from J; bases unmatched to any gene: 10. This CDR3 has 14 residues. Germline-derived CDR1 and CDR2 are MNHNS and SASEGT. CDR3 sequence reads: CASRGDRGGSGYTF. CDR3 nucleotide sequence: TGTGCCAGCAGGGGCGACAGGGGTGGTTCTGGCTACACCTTC.

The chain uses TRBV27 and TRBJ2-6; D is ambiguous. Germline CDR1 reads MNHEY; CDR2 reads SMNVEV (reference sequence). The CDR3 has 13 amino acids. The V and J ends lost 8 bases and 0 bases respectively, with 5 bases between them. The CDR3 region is CASGPSGANVLTF. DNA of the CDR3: TGTGCCAGCGGCCCCTCTGGGGCCAACGTCCTGACTTTC.

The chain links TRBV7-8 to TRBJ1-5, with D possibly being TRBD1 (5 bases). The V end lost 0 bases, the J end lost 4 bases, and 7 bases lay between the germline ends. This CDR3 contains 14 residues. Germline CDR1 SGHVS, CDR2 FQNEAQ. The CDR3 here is CASSLAGENQPQHF. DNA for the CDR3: TGTGCCAGCAGCTTAGCAGGGGAAAATCAGCCCCAGCATTTT.

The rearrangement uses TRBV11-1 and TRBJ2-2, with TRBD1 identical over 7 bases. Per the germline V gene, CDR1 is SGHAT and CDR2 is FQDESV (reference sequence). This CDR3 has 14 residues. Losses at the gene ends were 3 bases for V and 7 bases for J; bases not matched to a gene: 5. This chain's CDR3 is CASSFGQASGELFF. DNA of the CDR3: TGTGCCAGCAGCTTCGGACAGGCCAGCGGGGAGCTGTTTTTT.

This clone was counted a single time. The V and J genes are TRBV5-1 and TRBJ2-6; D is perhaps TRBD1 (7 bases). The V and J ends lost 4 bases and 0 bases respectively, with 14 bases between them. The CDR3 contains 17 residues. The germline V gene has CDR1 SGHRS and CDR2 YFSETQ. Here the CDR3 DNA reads TGCGCCAGCAGCGGCAACAGGGGACTCTCTGGGGCCAACGTCCTGACTTTC. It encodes CASSGNRGLSGANVLTF.

CDR3 in DNA: TGTGCCAGCAGCTTGACGGCACAGGGGTCTGAAAAACTGTTTTTT. Residues: CASSLTAQGSEKLFF. This sequence joins TRBV5-4 and TRBJ1-4, with TRBD1 identical over 7 bases. This CDR3 has 15 amino acids. V shed 1 base and J 7 bases; nucleotides not matched to a gene: 7. Germline lookup yields CDR1 SGHNT and CDR2 YYREEE (reference sequence).

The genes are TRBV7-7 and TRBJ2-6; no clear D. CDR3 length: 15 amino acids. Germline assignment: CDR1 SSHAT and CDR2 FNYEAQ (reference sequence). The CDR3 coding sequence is TGTGCTAGCTCTGGTGCTGCCTCTGGGGCCAACGTCCTGACTTTC. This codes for CASSGAASGANVLTF.

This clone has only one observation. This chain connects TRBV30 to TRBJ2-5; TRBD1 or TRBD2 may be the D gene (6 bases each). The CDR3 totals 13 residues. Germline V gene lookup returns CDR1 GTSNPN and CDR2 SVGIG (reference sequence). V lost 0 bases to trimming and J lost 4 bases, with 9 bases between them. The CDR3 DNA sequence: TGTGCCTGGAGTGTAGGGGGGCCAGAGACCCAGTACTTC. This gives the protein CAWSVGGPETQYF. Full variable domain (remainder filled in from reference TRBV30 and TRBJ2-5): SQTIHQWPATLVQPVGSPLSLECTVEGTSNPNLYWYRQAAGRGLQLLFYSVGIGQISSEVPQNLSASRPQDRQFILSSKKLLLSDSGFYLCAWSVGGPETQYFGPGTRLLVL.

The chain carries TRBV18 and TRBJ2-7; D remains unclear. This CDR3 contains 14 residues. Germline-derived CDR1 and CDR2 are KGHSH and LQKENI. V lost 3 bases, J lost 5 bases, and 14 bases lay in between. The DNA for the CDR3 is TGTGCCAGCTCACCCTCGGGCCCCCCTAACGAGCAGTACTTC. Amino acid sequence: CASSPSGPPNEQYF.

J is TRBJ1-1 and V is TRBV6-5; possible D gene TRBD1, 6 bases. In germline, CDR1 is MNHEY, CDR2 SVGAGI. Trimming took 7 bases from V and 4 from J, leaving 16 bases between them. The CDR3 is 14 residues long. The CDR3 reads CASTTRGGFTEAFF. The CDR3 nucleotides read TGTGCCAGCACCACAAGGGGGGGATTCACTGAAGCTTTCTTT.